This T cell receptor beta chain was recorded in a study of blood T cell repertoires in COVID-19. Study-wide context: Sites across the United States, Italy and Spain contributed samples from acute and convalescent COVID-19.

Followed longitudinally, the Seattle patients had been enrolled during active infection. Per the authors' pipeline: Quantification of nucleated cells was approximated via reference gene primer amplification. Assay used: immunoSEQ multiplex PCR; TCRdb lists only in-frame clones, some missing. V and J calls and clone size are given by that table; D and trimming were obtained from the DNA. The sample contains about 130,000 clones, around nine tenths of which appear only once. The V end lost 6 bases, the J end lost 4 bases, and 12 bases lay between the germline ends. The CDR3 consists of 14 residues. CDR1 is MDHEN, CDR2 SYDVKM, per germline.

The rearrangement joins TRBV28 to TRBJ1-4, with a possible D match to TRBD1 (5 bases). The sequence was obtained from a woman in her 70s with COVID-19, enrolled during active disease. Input material: peripheral blood. CDR3 loop: CASSLTAFNEKLFF. DNA of the CDR3: TGTGCCAGCAGCCTGACAGCATTTAATGAAAAACTGTTTTTT.